The count of the clone carrying this T cell receptor (beta chain) is one. The record originates from a study of blood T cell repertoires in COVID-19. The protocol was immunoSEQ multiplex PCR, while the TCRdb copy is restricted to in-frame clones and leaves out a portion. Of 130,000 or so clones listed, 82% are singletons. The sequence derives from a human donor in a cohort sampled during active COVID-19. The sequenced sample consisted of peripheral blood.

Here the CDR3 DNA reads TGCGCCAGCAGCGAGGGATCGGGAAACACTGAAGCTTTCTTT. As protein: CASSEGSGNTEAFF. The chain has TRBV5-1 and TRBJ1-1; no clear D. V lost 4 bases, J lost 2 bases, and 12 bases lay in between. The CDR3 sequence is 14 residues long. Per germline, CDR1 SGHRS and CDR2 YFSETQ.